These 9 T cell receptor beta chains share one sample of origin, sequenced in a study of OX40 agonist ivuxolimab in advanced cancers. The data were produced by immunoSEQ multiplex PCR, yet TCRdb's version contains in-frame clones alone and is incomplete. The repertoire holds about 93,000 clones, with nearly 90% as singletons. Source: CD4+ or CD8+ T cells sorted from blood, taken in a trial of the OX40 agonist ivuxolimab. The receptors were gathered from an adult with an advanced solid tumor such as melanoma, head and neck, liver or kidney cancer.

This clone was found a few times. The chain joins TRBV5-1 to TRBJ1-3; 9 nucleotides line up with TRBD1. CDR1 is SGHRS and CDR2 is YFSETQ in the germline V gene. This CDR3 is built from 19 residues. Trimming at V came to 0 bases and at J to 0 bases, leaving 10 bases not matched to a gene. Here the CDR3 DNA reads TGCGCCAGCAGCTTGGAGTTGGTATCACAGGGGGCCTCTGGAAACACCATATATTTT. As protein: CASSLELVSQGASGNTIYF.

This sequence joins TRBV5-1 and TRBJ2-3, with 10 positions matching TRBD2. The ends lost 4 bases at V and 4 bases at J; junction bases unmatched: 3. Looked up from germline, CDR1 is SGHRS and CDR2 is YFSETQ. The CDR3 covers 14 residues. The CDR3 nucleotides read TGCGCCAGCAGCCAGGGGACTAGCGCAGATACGCAGTATTTT. Translation: CASSQGTSADTQYF.

In its sample, this clone was seen once. V gene TRBV7-8 combines with J gene TRBJ1-1, with D uncertain. The V gene lost 5 bases and the J gene lost 6 bases, with 16 bases spanning the gap. The CDR3 is 14 residues long. Germline V gene lookup returns CDR1 SGHVS and CDR2 FQNEAQ. The DNA for the CDR3 is TGTGCCAGCAGCGTAACCGATAGCGGCGCTGAAGCTTTCTTT. This sequence encodes CASSVTDSGAEAFF.

The chain couples TRBV7-2 to TRBJ1-3; TRBD1 agrees at 12 bases. Germline trimming cut 4 bases from V and 7 bases from J; bases unmatched to any gene: 5. The germline V gene encodes CDR1 SGHTA and CDR2 FQGNSA. The CDR3 loop spans 15 amino acids. In DNA form, the CDR3 reads TGTGCCAGCAGCTGGACCGGGACAGGGGGCAACACCATATATTTT. Protein product: CASSWTGTGGNTIYF.

CDR3 DNA sequence: TGTGCCAGCAGGATAACACAGACTGGGGCCAACGTCCTGACTTTC. Amino acids: CASRITQTGANVLTF. This chain links TRBV2 with TRBJ2-6; D gene uncertain. The CDR3 spans 15 residues. Germline V gene lookup returns CDR1 SNHLY and CDR2 FYNNEI. Trimming stripped 6 bases from V and 2 bases from J, with 11 bases between.

The gene calls are TRBV30 and TRBJ1-1; D gene ambiguous. With 0 bases removed from V and 0 bases from J, the gap between germline ends came to 5 bases. Per germline, CDR1 GTSNPN and CDR2 SVGIG (reference sequence). This CDR3 spans 13 amino acids. The CDR3 here is CAWSVVVNTEAFF. The CDR3 DNA reads TGTGCCTGGAGTGTAGTAGTGAACACTGAAGCTTTCTTT. Full variable domain (rest looked up from reference TRBV30 and TRBJ1-1): SQTIHQWPATLVQPVGSPLSLECTVEGTSNPNLYWYRQAAGRGLQLLFYSVGIGQISSEVPQNLSASRPQDRQFILSSKKLLLSDSGFYLCAWSVVVNTEAFFGQGTRLTVV.

The chain has TRBV5-1 and TRBJ2-3, with D uncertain. CDR1 SGHRS and CDR2 YFSETQ come from the germline V gene. Between the trimmed V and J ends, which lost 0 bases and 5 bases, there was a span of 13 bases. The CDR3 loop spans 15 amino acids. The CDR3 loop reads CASSLDRTPVDTQYF. The CDR3 region has the DNA TGCGCCAGCAGCTTGGACCGCACGCCAGTAGATACGCAGTATTTT.

This clone was counted only a few times. The V and J genes are TRBV28 and TRBJ1-2; D is possibly TRBD1 (5 bases). In germline, CDR1 is MDHEN, CDR2 SYDVKM. Trimming left V 3 bases short and J 7 bases short, with 9 bases between. CDR3 size: 12 residues. The CDR3 DNA sequence: TGTGCCAGCAGTTTGGCCGGGGGTGGCTACACCTTC. Amino acid sequence: CASSLAGGGYTF.

The rearrangement uses TRBV28 and TRBJ1-2, with TRBD1 matching 8 bases. The CDR3 covers 14 residues. V shed 5 bases and J 7 bases; nucleotides not matched to a gene: 9. CDR1 and CDR2 from the germline V gene are MDHEN and SYDVKM. The CDR3 DNA follows: TGTGCCAGCAGTGCCGTCAGGGGGCCTGGTGGCTACACCTTC. Its protein is CASSAVRGPGGYTF.